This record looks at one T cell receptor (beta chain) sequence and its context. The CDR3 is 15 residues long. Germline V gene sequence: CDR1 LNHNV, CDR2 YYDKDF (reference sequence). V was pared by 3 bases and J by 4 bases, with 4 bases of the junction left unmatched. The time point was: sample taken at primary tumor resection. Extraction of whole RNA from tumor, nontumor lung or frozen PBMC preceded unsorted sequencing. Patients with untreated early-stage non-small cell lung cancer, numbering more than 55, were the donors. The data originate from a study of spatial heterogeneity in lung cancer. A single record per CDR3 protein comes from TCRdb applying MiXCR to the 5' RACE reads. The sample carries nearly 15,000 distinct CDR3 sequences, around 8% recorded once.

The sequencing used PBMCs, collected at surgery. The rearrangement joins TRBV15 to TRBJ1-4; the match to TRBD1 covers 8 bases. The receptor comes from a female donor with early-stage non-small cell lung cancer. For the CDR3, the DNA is TGTGCCACCAGCAGCGGACAGGGCCTTAATGAAAAACTGTTTTTT. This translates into CATSSGQGLNEKLFF. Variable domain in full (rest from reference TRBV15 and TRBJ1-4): DAMVIQNPRYQVTQFGKPVTLSCSQTLNHNVMYWYQQKSSQAPKLLFHYYDKDFNNEADTPDNFQSRRPNTSFCFLDIRSPGLGDTAMYLCATSSGQGLNEKLFFGSGTQLSVL.